What follows is one T cell receptor beta chain and its context. Its antigen is not yet known. The junction shows a germline mismatch at one end, possibly a read error. RNA was isolated from bulk unsorted tissue, and RNA quality was assessed with a NanoDrop ND-1000 and an Agilent 2100. The normal lung samples consisted of distant non-tumor tissue collected more than 3 cm from the tumor edge. The donors were newly diagnosed lung cancer patients admitted for thoracic surgery in China from August to November 2014 who had not received prior chemotherapy. Patients who had received previous radiotherapy or chemotherapy, or who had another concurrent cancer, were excluded from the study. Surgical tissue pieces of roughly 1-2 cm3 were preserved in RNAlater solution and were kept at -80 degrees C until use. This specimen belongs to a study of tumor and adjacent non-tumor tissue in lung cancer (dated by TCRdb to the late 2010s). Study-wide context: Patients with adenocarcinoma (12), squamous cell carcinoma (2) and small cell lung cancer (1) were included in the cohort. Sequencing produced about 130,000,000 productive TCRbeta reads in total, an average of approximately 4.1 million reads per sample. More than 25 paired specimens, one tumor and one normal lung sample per patient, were profiled by TCRbeta CDR3 sequencing. The study compared bulk TCRbeta repertoires from lung tumor tissue and matched distant non-tumor lung tissue of some 14 lung cancer patients. The roughly 15 enrolled patients, of whom around 10 were men and 5 were women, were aged about 31 to 80 years and were diagnosed with TNM stage I to III disease.

The library came from multiplex PCR. Sequencing relied on an Illumina HiSeq 2500. TCRbeta libraries were constructed through three rounds of nested PCR with primers (Table S4) according to protocols adapted from ARM-PCR. Before sequencing, PCR products of 200-500 bp were excised from the gel and purified with the QIAquick gel extraction kit. From the authors' description of their analysis: Reads were cleaned with Trimmomatic, merged with FLASH into complete CDR3 sequences, and assigned to V(D)J germline segments with MiTCR. VDJtools was used to compute clonal diversity as the inverse Simpson's index. In-frame sequences without a premature stop codon were defined as productive reads. TCRdb reprocessed the public reads (quality trimming at Q25 with fastp, clone calling with MiXCR) and kept in-frame beta chains. Duplicate CDR3 protein sequences are folded into a single record with the most common DNA and genes. These V and J calls derive from TCRdb rather than the authors' analysis. Counted in this sample were roughly 44,000 distinct CDR3 sequences; roughly 60% of them appeared once. The top ten clones comprise under 20% of the sample.

Summary of the overall study and its limitations: The cohort had only approximately 16 patients, and the authors noted that larger samples and more detailed clinical data are needed. The top 100 clones made up a significantly larger cumulative share of the repertoire in normal lung than in tumor tissue. TCR diversity was significantly higher in younger patients, and greater tumor TCR diversity was associated with shorter overall survival and shorter disease-free survival. TCR diversity (inverse Simpson) was significantly higher in tumor than in normal lung tissue (431.37 vs 166.20, P = 0.0075, Mann-Whitney U test). The methods do not name the sequencing platform or mention unique molecular identifiers. Peripheral blood was not sequenced, so blood TCRbeta repertoires were not examined in the lung cancer patients of the study.

Its CDR3 holds 16 amino acids, cysteine through phenylalanine. Only the CDR3 region is kept as DNA, spanning 48 bases read in frame from base 1. Based on the germline V gene, the CDR1 and CDR2 sequences are MGHRA and YSYEKL. The chain uses TRBV4-1 and TRBJ1-4; the D region possibly corresponds to TRBD1 (6 bases align). Sequences were obtained from distant non-tumor lung tissue. The receptor was derived from a woman aged 35 to 49 with non-small cell lung cancer. In nucleotides, the sequence is TGCGCCAGCGGCCAAGATCTTGCCAGGGGACTTGGAAAACTGTTTTTT. It translates to CASGQDLARGLGKLFF.